This T cell receptor (beta chain) was observed in a study of PD-L1 blockade in urothelial cancer (dated by TCRdb to about 2017). Regarding the complete study: Therapy was started at some point between 2014 and 2016 for all patients, and atezolizumab 1,200 mg was administered intravenously every 3 weeks. Pretreatment tumor samples, along with matched peripheral blood collected serially before and after atezolizumab treatment, underwent TCR sequencing. In the same patients, whole exome sequencing and RNA sequencing of pretreatment tumors were performed in addition to TCR sequencing. About 90% of the roughly 29 patients were identified as males with urothelial cancer of bladder origin, and a prior smoking history was reported by 18 of 29 patients. Durable clinical benefit was defined as a progression-free survival longer than 6 months, and TCR features were additionally tested against progression-free survival and overall survival. Blood samples gave median yields of about 150,000 T cells and over 80,000 unique TCRs, along with a median clonality of 0.080. Patients had an ECOG performance status of 0 or 1 and had received between 0 and 3 prior chemotherapy regimens. Roughly nine patients achieved durable clinical benefit and some 21 did not. Blood samples were analyzed at two time points: 3 weeks after treatment start (second dose) and 6 weeks after treatment start. The study was an exploratory multi-omic analysis of somatic, immune and clinical correlates of response to PD-L1 blockade with atezolizumab in urothelial cancer. Pretreatment blood TCR-seq was available for nearly 30 patients, at least one posttreatment blood collection was obtained for approximately 24 patients, and tumor TCR-seq was available for approximately 24 patients. The study at large found these results: At 3 weeks after the start of treatment, tumor-associated TCR clones in peripheral blood had expanded more in patients with durable benefit (n ≈ 22, p = 0.022). A pretreatment peripheral blood TCR clonality below the median was linked to improved progression-free and overall survival. Because the sample size was small (n of about 30) and many exploratory analyses were performed, the results are intended to be hypothesis-generating.

Of note for this clone: Its antigen is unknown. No qualities accompany the bases; no much larger clone lies one base away.

From the cysteine up to the phenylalanine, the CDR3 has a length of 15 residues. The sequence is cut down to CDR3 DNA, 45 bases in frame from base 1. For CDR1 and CDR2, the germline V gene lists SGHTA and FQGTGA. V is trimmed back by 5 bases and J by 5 bases, and the junction contains 6 bases that no gene match accounts for. A cohort of 30 or so patients with locally advanced or metastatic urothelial carcinoma, treated at Memorial Sloan Kettering on a trial protocol, was included. Peripheral blood mononuclear cells were collected pretreatment and during treatment, with between 1 and 8 total time points per patient. The Qiagen DNeasy Blood extraction kit was used to purify genomic DNA from total PBMCs and tumor samples. Collected pretreatment and during treatment, PBMCs were isolated and stored as previously described. Each PCR received spiked-in synthetic TCR analog templates so that absolute template abundance could be estimated from read counts. The immunoSEQ assay was used to amplify TCRbeta CDR3 regions from genomic DNA with bias-controlled V and J gene primers. Sequencing of rearranged TCRbeta segments was done at approximately 20X coverage. From the authors' description of their analysis: Clustering was used to correct sequencing errors, and CDR3s were annotated against IMGT so that V, D and J genes could be assigned. Downstream analyses used only productive TCRbeta rearrangements and left out out-of-frame or stop-codon sequences. To compute clonality, Shannon entropy was normalized by the log of the number of unique productive sequences and then subtracted from one. Clones differing between time points or between blood and tumor were identified using Fisher's exact test with Benjamini-Hochberg correction, with an adjusted p below 0.01 applied as the threshold. TCRdb stores this immuneACCESS table with in-frame sequences only. Part of the clones is absent; in the studies checked, under half of the shortfall reflects unresolved V genes, and no reason is known for the rest. Clone size and V and J calls were adopted from that table, with D and trimming inferred from the DNA. In this sample the table shows approximately 71,000 clones, approximately 88% of which occur a single time. The ten largest clones capture around 3.5% of the sample.

The source of this sequence is a man between 60 and 75 years old with urothelial cancer. The V gene is TRBV7-3 and the J gene is TRBJ2-3, with TRBD2 identical over 11 junction bases. Sequencing was performed on PBMCs, taken around atezolizumab (anti-PD-L1) treatment. The CDR3 protein sequence reads: CASSPDGLAGDTQYF. The nucleotide sequence reads TGTGCCAGCAGCCCCGACGGACTAGCGGGAGATACGCAGTATTTT.